This TCR beta chain was recorded in a study of early T cells in non-severe SARS-CoV-2 infection (dated by TCRdb to about 2021). Background for the entire study: Because TCR sequencing was done on bulk RNA from unsorted whole blood, the alpha and beta chains could not be paired.

The CDR3 holds 18 amino acids from the cysteine to the phenylalanine. CDR3 DNA only is kept here, 54 bases in frame from base 1. V sheds 10 bases and J sheds 0 bases, leaving 25 bases between their ends. Per the germline V gene, MNHEY is the CDR1 and SVGAGI is the CDR2. A case-control design nested within a healthcare worker cohort in London, UK, was used, with weekly nasopharyngeal swab PCR tests and blood sampling performed. Healthcare workers were recruited between 23 and 31 March 2020, during the week of the UK lockdown, and were followed weekly for up to about 15 weeks. This clonotype was seen many times. No cognate antigen has been identified for it. No clone much larger than this one lies a single base away; base qualities are absent. Overall results and qualifications from the work: Matching against VDJdb was skewed toward anti-spike CD8 responses, likely underestimated virus-specific expansions, and missed private and CD4 specificities.

Libraries were built with 5' RACE. Sequencing relied on a NextSeq 500. The TCR library protocol attached unique molecular identifiers to individual cDNA molecules to correct for sequencing error and PCR bias. Sequencing covered both TCR alpha and beta chains, and within each sample the abundances of alpha and beta sequences were tightly co-correlated. The source study handled its data this way. Decombinator V4 was used to annotate TCR sequences for V gene, J gene and CDR3. TCRs were defined as expanded if a significant change between any two time points was detected under a Poisson model with p below 0.0001. TCR abundances were normalised to the total number of TCRs sequenced per sample and were expressed as counts per million. MAIT TCRs were defined by TRAV1-2 paired with TRAJ12, TRAJ20 or TRAJ33, and iNKT TCRs by TRAV10 paired with TRAJ18. VDJdb, accessed 1 November 2021, was searched for CMV, EBV and SARS-CoV-2 annotated TCRs, excluding TCRs annotated for multiple antigens. TCRdb took the public reads, trimmed them with fastp at Q25, ran MiXCR for clone calling and kept in-frame beta chains. Rows with one shared CDR3 protein collapse into an entry with the most common genes and DNA. None of the V and J calls come from the authors' own analysis; TCRdb made them. This sample is represented by about 89,000 distinct CDR3 sequences; roughly 14% of them were singletons. The ten largest clones take up 0.45% to 0.75% of the sample.

The specimen sequenced was whole blood. The sequence was obtained from an adult who was a healthcare worker with PCR-confirmed SARS-CoV-2 infection or an uninfected control (not recorded which). Recombination linked TRBV6-5 to TRBJ1-5, with no confidently assigned D gene. The DNA reads TGTGCCACCCATCCTGGGTCCACGGGCCCTTATAGCAATCAGCCCCAGCATTTT. The translation is CATHPGSTGPYSNQPQHF.